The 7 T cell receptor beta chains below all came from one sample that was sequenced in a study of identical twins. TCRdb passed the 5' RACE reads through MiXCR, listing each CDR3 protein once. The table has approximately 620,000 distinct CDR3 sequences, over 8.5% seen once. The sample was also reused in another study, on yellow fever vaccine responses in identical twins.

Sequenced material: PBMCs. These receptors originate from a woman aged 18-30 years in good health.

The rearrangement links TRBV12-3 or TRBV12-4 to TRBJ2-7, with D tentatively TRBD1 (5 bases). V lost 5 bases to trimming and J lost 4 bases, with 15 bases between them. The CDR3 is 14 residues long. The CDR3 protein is CASSPHHQGYEQYF. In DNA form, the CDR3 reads TGTGCCAGCAGTCCTCACCATCAGGGTTACGAGCAGTACTTC.

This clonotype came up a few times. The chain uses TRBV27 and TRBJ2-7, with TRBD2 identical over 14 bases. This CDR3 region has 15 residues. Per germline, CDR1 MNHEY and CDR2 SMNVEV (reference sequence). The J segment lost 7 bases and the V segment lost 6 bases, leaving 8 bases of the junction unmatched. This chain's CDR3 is CASSLTSGRAQEQYF. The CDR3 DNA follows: TGTGCCAGCAGCCTGACTAGCGGGAGGGCCCAAGAGCAGTACTTC.

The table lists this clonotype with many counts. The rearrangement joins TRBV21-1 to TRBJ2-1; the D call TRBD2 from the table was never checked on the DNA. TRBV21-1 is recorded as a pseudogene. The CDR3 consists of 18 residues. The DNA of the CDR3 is TGTGCCAGCAGCAAAGATGTCGGTAGCGGGGGACTTAACAATGAGCAGTTCTTC. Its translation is CASSKDVGSGGLNNEQFF.

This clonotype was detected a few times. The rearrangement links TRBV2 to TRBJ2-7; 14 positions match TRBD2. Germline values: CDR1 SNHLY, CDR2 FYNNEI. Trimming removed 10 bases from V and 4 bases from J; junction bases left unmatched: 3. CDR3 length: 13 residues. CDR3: CATWTSGGYEQYF. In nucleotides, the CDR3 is TGTGCCACGTGGACTAGCGGGGGGTACGAGCAGTACTTC.

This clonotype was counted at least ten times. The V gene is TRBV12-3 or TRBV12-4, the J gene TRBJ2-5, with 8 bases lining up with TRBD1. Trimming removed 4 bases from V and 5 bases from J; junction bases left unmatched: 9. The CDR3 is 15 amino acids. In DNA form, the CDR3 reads TGTGCCAGCAGTTCGGGCAGGGGGCGTAGGGAGACCCAGTACTTC. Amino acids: CASSSGRGRRETQYF.

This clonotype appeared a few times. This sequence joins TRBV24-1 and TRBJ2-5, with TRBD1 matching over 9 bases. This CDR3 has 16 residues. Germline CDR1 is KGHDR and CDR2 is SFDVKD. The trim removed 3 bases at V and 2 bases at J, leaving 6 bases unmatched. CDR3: CATSDPPGQGQETQYF. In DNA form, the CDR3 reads TGTGCCACCAGTGATCCGCCGGGACAGGGACAAGAGACCCAGTACTTC.

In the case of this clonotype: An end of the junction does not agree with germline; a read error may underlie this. This CDR3 reads CASGGSSNQPQRF. The CDR3 nucleotides read TGTGCCAGCGGCGGCTCGAGCAATCAGCCCCAGCGTTTT. The chain carries TRBV25-1 and TRBJ1-5; D gene uncertain. The CDR3 sequence is 13 residues long. CDR1 and CDR2 from the germline V gene are MGHDK and SYGVNS.